These 22 T cell receptor beta chains were sequenced from one sample in a study of CD4 and CD8 cells across lung adenocarcinoma regions. TCRdb re-derived calls from the PCR reads in MiXCR, one entry per CDR3 protein. Here the sample spans about 3,700 distinct CDR3 sequences, 45% to 70% being singletons. The sequenced sample was CD4+ T cells from the margin of a lung tumor. All receptors derive from a female donor with lung adenocarcinoma. The CD4 and CD8 labels of this study may be unreliable.

The chain uses TRBV6-1 and TRBJ2-4; D not resolved. The CDR3 is 16 residues long. The V end was cut by 2 bases, the J end by 9 bases, with 20 bases between. Germline V gene lookup returns CDR1 MNHNS and CDR2 SASEGT. Here the CDR3 reads CASSEPLVVLVAIQYF. The CDR3 DNA follows: TGTGCCAGCAGTGAACCATTAGTAGTCCTAGTCGCCATTCAGTACTTC.

This sequence joins TRBV7-2 and TRBJ2-3; 8 bases match TRBD2. The CDR3 is 14 amino acids. Germline CDR1 SGHTA, CDR2 FQGNSA. V shed 2 bases and J 6 bases; nucleotides not matched to a gene: 4. CDR3: CASSLWGLGDTQYF. CDR3 nucleotides: TGTGCCAGCAGCTTATGGGGACTAGGTGATACGCAGTATTTT.

The V and J genes are TRBV10-2 and TRBJ2-1; D is uncertain. Germline CDR1 is WSHSY and CDR2 is SAAADI. V lost 3 bases, J lost 10 bases, and 13 bases lay in between. The CDR3 runs to 13 residues. The CDR3 DNA reads TGCGCCAGCAGTGAAACACCTCCCCCCGAGCAGTTCTTC. Translated: CASSETPPPEQFF.

This sequence joins TRBV6-1 and TRBJ2-2; 12 bases align to TRBD2. The CDR3 has 17 residues. The germline gives CDR1 MNHNS, CDR2 SASEGT. The J segment lost 4 bases and the V segment lost 5 bases, leaving 8 bases of the junction unmatched. The CDR3 DNA sequence: TGTGCCAGCAGTACGCCCCTAGCGGGAGGGGCCACCGGGGAGCTGTTTTTT. Translating it yields CASSTPLAGGATGELFF.

This clonotype counts as large. CDR3 region: CAIKREGLVDEQYF. CDR3 bases: TGTGCCATCAAGCGGGAGGGTCTCGTCGACGAGCAGTACTTC. The chain recombines TRBV10-3 with TRBJ2-1, with 10 bases that match TRBD2. Gene TRBJ2-7 matches the end of the DNA better, so the J call may be wrong. The CDR3 is made up of 14 amino acids. The germline gives CDR1 ENHRY, CDR2 SYGVKD.

The chain joins TRBV12-3 or TRBV12-4 to TRBJ2-1, with TRBD2 as a possible D gene (5 bases). The CDR3 totals 14 residues. The V and J ends lost 6 bases and 5 bases respectively, with 14 bases between them. CDR3 residues: CASSRPGIDNEQFF. The CDR3 coding sequence is TGTGCCAGCAGCCGCCCCGGGATCGACAATGAGCAGTTCTTC.

Comments on this clonotype: An end of the junction does not agree with germline; a read error may underlie this. DNA of the CDR3: TGTGCCGGCAGTGGGGGCCGTGACCAAGAGACCCAGTACTTC. It specifies CAGSGGRDQETQYF. The chain carries TRBV6-1 and TRBJ2-5; D may be TRBD1 (6 bases). Germline lookup yields CDR1 MNHNS and CDR2 SASEGT. The CDR3 has 14 residues.

A remark on this clonotype: One junction end disagrees with the germline gene, perhaps due to a read error. This chain uses TRBV6-1 with TRBJ2-3, with D perhaps TRBD2 (7 bases). The CDR3 is 16 amino acids. CDR1 is MNHNS and CDR2 is SASEGT in the germline V gene. The CDR3 loop is CASETQAGGGKDTQYF. CDR3 bases: TGTGCCAGCGAAACACAAGCGGGCGGGGGCAAAGATACCCAGTATTTC.

Comment on this clonotype: A much larger clone differs from this one at a single base, so this may be a read error. The V call is TRBV6-4, the J call TRBJ2-4; 12 bases are shared with TRBD2. In germline, CDR1 is MRHNA, CDR2 SNTAGT. The V segment lost 7 bases and the J segment 13 bases; nucleotides outside the gene matches: 14. The CDR3 is 15 residues long. The CDR3 nucleotides are TGTGCCAGCACCCCGACTAGCGGGAGTATGGATGAGCAGTACTTC. Protein sequence: CASTPTSGSMDEQYF.

The chain links TRBV28 to TRBJ2-2, with a tentative D call TRBD2 (5 bases). CDR3 size: 14 residues. Germline assignment: CDR1 MDHEN and CDR2 SYDVKM. Deletions cut 2 bases from V and 1 base from J, with 5 bases between. This chain's CDR3 is CASSLGGNTGELFF. CDR3 DNA: TGTGCCAGCAGTTTAGGAGGGAACACCGGGGAGCTGTTTTTT.

The chain combines TRBV6-1 with TRBJ2-2; 11 positions agree with TRBD2. CDR3 size: 16 residues. Germline CDR1 MNHNS, CDR2 SASEGT. Trimming at V came to 7 bases and at J to 7 bases, leaving 11 bases not matched to a gene. This CDR3 is CASNTRLAGLNGELFF. The CDR3 DNA reads as TGTGCCAGCAATACCAGACTAGCGGGACTTAACGGGGAGCTGTTTTTT.

This clonotype was found a few times. The chain recombines TRBV27 with TRBJ2-1; D perhaps matches TRBD2 (5 bases). The length of the CDR3 is 16 residues. Germline lookup yields CDR1 MNHEY and CDR2 SMNVEV (reference sequence). V lost 5 bases and J lost 8, with 22 bases in between. The DNA for the CDR3 is TGTGCCAGCAGTCCCCTCCGGGAACCAACCTGGGATGAGCAGTTCTTC. Amino acids: CASSPLREPTWDEQFF.

This clonotype appeared a single time. This chain connects TRBV10-3 to TRBJ2-3, with D possibly TRBD2 on 6 matching bases. The CDR3 covers 14 residues. Germline values: CDR1 ENHRY, CDR2 SYGVKD. V lost 11 bases, J lost 5 bases, and 20 bases lay in between. The CDR3 spells CAAREGSGKDTQYF. CDR3 nucleotide sequence: TGTGCCGCGCGGGAAGGGAGTGGGAAAGATACGCAGTATTTT.

DNA for the CDR3: TGTGCCAGCAGTTTTGGGCAGGGGTACCAAGAGACCCAGTACTTC. This translates into CASSFGQGYQETQYF. The chain links TRBV27 to TRBJ2-5, with D possibly matching TRBD1 (6 bases). Germline CDR1 and CDR2: MNHEY and SMNVEV (reference sequence). V was clipped by 3 bases and J by 0 bases, with 11 bases between them. This CDR3 has 15 residues.

The gene calls are TRBV6-1 and TRBJ2-1; 7 bases are a match to TRBD2. CDR1 is MNHNS and CDR2 is SASEGT in the germline V gene. The CDR3 sequence is 13 residues long. V trimming: 8 bases; J trimming: 7 bases; junction bases outside the gene matches: 8. In DNA, the CDR3 is TGTGCCAGCGGGCGGGAGTTTCCAAATGAGCAGTTCTTC. It is translated as CASGREFPNEQFF.

The chain links TRBV6-5 to TRBJ2-3; D is undetermined. This CDR3 region has 13 residues. V was pared by 2 bases and J by 1 base, with 4 bases between. Germline-derived CDR1 and CDR2 are MNHEY and SVGAGI. The CDR3 spells CASSYPGTDTQYF. DNA of the CDR3: TGTGCCAGCAGTTACCCTGGCACAGATACGCAGTATTTT.

Judged by abundance, this clonotype is medium-sized (0.01 to 0.1%). The chain combines TRBV7-2 with TRBJ2-6; 7 bases match TRBD2. CDR1 and CDR2 from the germline V gene are SGHTA and FQGNSA. The V and J ends lost 5 bases and 4 bases, in that order; junction bases with no gene match: 17. The CDR3 is made up of 19 amino acids. The CDR3 DNA sequence: TGTGCCAGCAGCCCCTTACCTAGCGGATCCATGGGAGGGGCCAACGTCCTGACTTTC. It encodes CASSPLPSGSMGGANVLTF.

The chain couples TRBV10-3 to TRBJ2-5; D ambiguous. The CDR3 is made up of 13 amino acids. Trimming left V 10 bases short and J 1 base short, with 13 bases between. Germline-derived CDR1 and CDR2 are ENHRY and SYGVKD. The CDR3 region has the DNA TGTGCCACTATTCCGGGTGCCCAAGAGACCCAGTACTTC. This translates into CATIPGAQETQYF.

J is TRBJ1-5 and V is TRBV6-1; D might be TRBD1 (5 bases). The CDR3 spans 14 residues. The germline CDR1 and CDR2 sequences are MNHNS and SASEGT. V dropped 0 bases and J dropped 6 bases, with 9 bases sitting between them. CDR3 bases: TGTGCCAGCAGTGAAGCCGGGGGTTCTCAGCCCCAGCATTTT. Amino acids: CASSEAGGSQPQHF.

This clonotype was recorded once. V and J are TRBV20-1 and TRBJ2-3; 12 bases are shared with TRBD2. TRBJ2-7 explains the end of the DNA better; the J call may be wrong. The CDR3 consists of 15 residues. Germline V gene data show CDR1 as DFQATT and CDR2 as SNEGSKA (reference sequence). CDR3 DNA: TGCAGCGTGACTAGCGGGAGCCGTGACTCCGATACGCAGTACTTC. Protein sequence: CSVTSGSRDSDTQYF.

This clonotype was counted between two and nine times. The rearrangement links TRBV6-5 to TRBJ2-6; 9 nucleotides match TRBD2. Looked up from germline, CDR1 is MNHEY and CDR2 is SVGAGI. The V segment lost 5 bases and the J segment 0 bases; nucleotides outside the gene matches: 8. The CDR3 is 18 residues long. The CDR3 sequence is CASSLQGLASSGANVLTF. Written as DNA, the CDR3 is TGTGCCAGCAGTCTACAGGGACTAGCTAGCTCTGGGGCCAACGTCCTGACTTTC.

By share of the sample, this clonotype is medium-sized. The genes are TRBV4-1 and TRBJ2-2, with D unresolved. The CDR3 has 17 residues. Germline CDR1 reads MGHRA; CDR2 reads YSYEKL. V lost 2 bases, J lost 6 bases, and 19 bases lay in between. Written as DNA, the CDR3 is TGCGCCAGCAGCCAACCTCTATCAGTGGATCGCTCCGGGGAGCTGTTTTTT. It specifies CASSQPLSVDRSGELFF.